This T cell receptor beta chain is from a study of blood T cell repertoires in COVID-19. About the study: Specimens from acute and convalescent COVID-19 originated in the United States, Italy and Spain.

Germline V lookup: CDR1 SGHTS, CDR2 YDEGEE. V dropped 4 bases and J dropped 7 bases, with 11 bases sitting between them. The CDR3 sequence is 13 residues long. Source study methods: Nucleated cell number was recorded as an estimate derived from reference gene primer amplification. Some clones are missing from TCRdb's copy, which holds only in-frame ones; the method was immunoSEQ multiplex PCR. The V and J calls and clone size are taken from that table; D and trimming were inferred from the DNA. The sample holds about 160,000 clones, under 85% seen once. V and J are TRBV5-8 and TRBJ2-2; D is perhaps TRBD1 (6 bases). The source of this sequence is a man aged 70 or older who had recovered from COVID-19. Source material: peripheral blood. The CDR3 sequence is CASSPNRVGELFF. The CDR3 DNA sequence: TGTGCCAGCAGCCCAAACAGGGTCGGGGAGCTGTTTTTT.